Here is one T cell receptor beta chain with its context. Assay: immunoSEQ multiplex PCR; the TCRdb copy retains only in-frame clones and omits some. The sample yields approximately 300,000 clones, 85% seen once. These data originate in a study of blood T cell repertoires in COVID-19. On the study more broadly: PBMCs, B-cell-depleted T cells, or T cells provided the cDNA or gDNA that made up the material.

The CDR3 covers 14 residues. The germline V gene encodes CDR1 MNHNS and CDR2 SASEGT. V was clipped by 0 bases and J by 7 bases, with 12 bases between them. Sample: PBMCs or T cells enriched from blood (not recorded which). The rearrangement links TRBV6-1 to TRBJ1-2; possibly TRBD1 for D (5 bases). The source of this sequence is a woman in her 30s who had been exposed to COVID-19. The CDR3 protein is CASSEAQGGFGYTF. The CDR3 region has the DNA TGTGCCAGCAGTGAAGCGCAGGGTGGTTTTGGCTACACCTTC.